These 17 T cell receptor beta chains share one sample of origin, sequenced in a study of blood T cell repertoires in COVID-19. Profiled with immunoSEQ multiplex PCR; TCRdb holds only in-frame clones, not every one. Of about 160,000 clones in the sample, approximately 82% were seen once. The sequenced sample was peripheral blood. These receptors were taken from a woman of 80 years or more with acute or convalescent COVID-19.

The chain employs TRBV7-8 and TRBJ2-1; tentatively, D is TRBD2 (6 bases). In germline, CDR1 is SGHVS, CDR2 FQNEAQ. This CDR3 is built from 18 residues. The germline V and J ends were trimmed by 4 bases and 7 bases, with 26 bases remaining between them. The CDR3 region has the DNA TGTGCCAGCAGCTCAGATGGGACTTCCCAAATCCTTGGGAATGAGCAGTTCTTC. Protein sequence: CASSSDGTSQILGNEQFF.

DNA for the CDR3: TGCAGCGGGACCCTAGCGAATGAGCAGTTCTTC. Encoded protein: CSGTLANEQFF. V is TRBV29-1 and J is TRBJ2-1, with D perhaps matching TRBD2 (6 bases). The V and J ends lost 7 bases and 7 bases respectively, with 11 bases between them. This CDR3 is 11 amino acids long. The germline gives CDR1 SQVTM, CDR2 ANQGSEA.

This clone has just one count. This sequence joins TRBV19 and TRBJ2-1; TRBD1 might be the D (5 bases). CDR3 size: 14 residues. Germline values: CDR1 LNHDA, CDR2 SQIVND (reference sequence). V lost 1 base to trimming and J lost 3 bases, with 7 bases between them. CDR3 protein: CASSIVGLYNEQFF. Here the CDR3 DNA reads TGTGCCAGTAGTATAGTGGGGCTCTACAATGAGCAGTTCTTC.

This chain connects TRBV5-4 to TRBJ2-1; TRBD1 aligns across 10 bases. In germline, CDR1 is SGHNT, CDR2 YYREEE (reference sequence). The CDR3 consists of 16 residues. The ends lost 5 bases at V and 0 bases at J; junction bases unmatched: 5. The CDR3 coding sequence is TGTGCCAGCAGTAAAAGGACAGGGGGCTCCTACAATGAGCAGTTCTTC. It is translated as CASSKRTGGSYNEQFF.

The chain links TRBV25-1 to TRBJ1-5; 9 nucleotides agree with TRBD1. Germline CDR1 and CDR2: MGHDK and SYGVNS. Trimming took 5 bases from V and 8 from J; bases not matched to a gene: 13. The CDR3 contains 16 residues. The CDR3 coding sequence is TGTGCCAGCAGTCCAGCCTTCGGGACAGGGTTTAAGCCCCAGCATTTT. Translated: CASSPAFGTGFKPQHF.

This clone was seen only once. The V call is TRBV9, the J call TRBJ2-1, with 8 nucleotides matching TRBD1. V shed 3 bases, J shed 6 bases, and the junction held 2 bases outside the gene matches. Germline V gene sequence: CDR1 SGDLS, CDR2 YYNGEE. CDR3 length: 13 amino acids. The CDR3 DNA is TGTGCCAGCAGCGCCGGACAGGGCAATGAGCAGTTCTTC. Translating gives CASSAGQGNEQFF.

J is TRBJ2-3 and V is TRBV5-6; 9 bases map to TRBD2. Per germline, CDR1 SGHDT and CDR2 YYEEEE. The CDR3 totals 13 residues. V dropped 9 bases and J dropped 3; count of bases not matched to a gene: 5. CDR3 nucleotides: TGTGCCACCGGGACTAGCTTTACAGATACGCAGTATTTT. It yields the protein CATGTSFTDTQYF.

Here the CDR3 reads CASSSSTDTQYF. DNA for the CDR3: TGTGCCAGCAGTTCTAGCACAGATACGCAGTATTTT. The chain combines TRBV6-2 or TRBV6-3 with TRBJ2-3; the D is unclear. Per germline, CDR1 MNHEY and CDR2 SVGEGT. Trimming took off 4 bases at V and 0 bases at J, with 2 bases between the two ends. This CDR3 is built from 12 residues.

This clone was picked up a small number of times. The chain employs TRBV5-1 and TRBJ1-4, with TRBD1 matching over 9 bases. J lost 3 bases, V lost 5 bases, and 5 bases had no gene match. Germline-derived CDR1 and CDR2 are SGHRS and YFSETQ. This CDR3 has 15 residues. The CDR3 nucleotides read TGCGCCAGCAGACGGACAGGGGCTGCTAATGAAAAACTGTTTTTT. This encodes CASRRTGAANEKLFF.

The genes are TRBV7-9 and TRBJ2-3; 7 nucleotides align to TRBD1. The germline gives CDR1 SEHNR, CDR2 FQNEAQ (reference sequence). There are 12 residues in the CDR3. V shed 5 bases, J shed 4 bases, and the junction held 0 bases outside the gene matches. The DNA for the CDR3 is TGTGCCAGCAGCGGGACAGCAGATACGCAGTATTTT. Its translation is CASSGTADTQYF.

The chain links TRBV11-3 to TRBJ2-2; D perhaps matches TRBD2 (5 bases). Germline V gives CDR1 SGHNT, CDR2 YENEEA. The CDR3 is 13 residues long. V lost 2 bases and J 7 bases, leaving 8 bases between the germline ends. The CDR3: CASSLRGGGELFF. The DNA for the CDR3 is TGTGCCAGCAGCTTACGGGGTGGCGGGGAGCTGTTTTTT.

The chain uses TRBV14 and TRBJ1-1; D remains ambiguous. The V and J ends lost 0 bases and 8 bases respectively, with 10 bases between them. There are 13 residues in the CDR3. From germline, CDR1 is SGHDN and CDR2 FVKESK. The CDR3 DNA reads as TGTGCCAGCAGCCAAGATCGGGGAGGGGAAGCTTTCTTT. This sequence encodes CASSQDRGGEAFF.

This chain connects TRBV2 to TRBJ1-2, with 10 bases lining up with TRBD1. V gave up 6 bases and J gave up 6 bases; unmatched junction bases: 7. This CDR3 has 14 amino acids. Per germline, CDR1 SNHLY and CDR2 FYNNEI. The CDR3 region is CASRRGDRGHGYTF. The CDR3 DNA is TGTGCCAGCAGGCGGGGGGACAGGGGTCATGGCTACACCTTC.

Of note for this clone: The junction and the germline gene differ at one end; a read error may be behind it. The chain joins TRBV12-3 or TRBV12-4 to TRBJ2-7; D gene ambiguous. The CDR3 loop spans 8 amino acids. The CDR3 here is CASSKTPF. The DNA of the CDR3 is TGTGCCAGCAGCAAAACTCCTTTC.

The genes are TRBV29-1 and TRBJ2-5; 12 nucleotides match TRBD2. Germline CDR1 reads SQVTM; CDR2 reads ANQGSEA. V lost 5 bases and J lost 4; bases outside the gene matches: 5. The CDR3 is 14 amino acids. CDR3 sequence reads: CSVSTSGSAETQYF. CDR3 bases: TGCAGCGTTTCGACTAGCGGGAGCGCAGAGACCCAGTACTTC.

CDR3 sequence (DNA): TGTGCCAGCAGCCTTTCTAGCTCCTACAATGAGCAGTTCTTC. Encoded protein: CASSLSSSYNEQFF. This sequence joins TRBV4-2 and TRBJ2-1; no definite D call. The CDR3 has 14 amino acids. Germline V lookup: CDR1 LGHNA, CDR2 YNFKEQ. Trimming removed 4 bases at V and 0 bases at J, with 7 bases between.

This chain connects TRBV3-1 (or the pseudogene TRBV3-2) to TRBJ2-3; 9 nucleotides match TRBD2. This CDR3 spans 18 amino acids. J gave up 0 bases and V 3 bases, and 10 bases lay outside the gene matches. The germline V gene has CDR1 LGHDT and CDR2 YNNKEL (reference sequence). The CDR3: CASSQALTSGPSTDTQYF. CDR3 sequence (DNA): TGTGCCAGCAGCCAGGCCCTGACTAGCGGACCCAGCACAGATACGCAGTATTTT.